This T cell receptor beta chain stems from a study of T cell responses to AZD1222 COVID-19 vaccine. Using immunoSEQ multiplex PCR, the repertoire was profiled, and TCRdb retains in-frame clones only, with some absent. The sample records 150,000 or so clones, over 85% being singletons. Findings and caveats of the study: Unmutated regions of variants are reportedly targeted by nearly half of spike-specific TCRs. A mostly white British donor set with more females was recruited, and clonal diversity was possibly underestimated. Once two AZD1222 doses were given, Spike-specific TCR breadth and depth went up.

The V gene's germline CDR1 is MDHEN and CDR2 SYDVKM. The CDR3 loop spans 12 amino acids. V was clipped by 4 bases and J by 5 bases, with 8 bases between them. On this clone: Its target is not known.

The clonotype comes from an adult in good health. J is TRBJ2-5 and V is TRBV28, with a tentative D call TRBD2 (6 bases). Specimen: peripheral blood, collected on day 0 of MenACWY control vaccination. CDR3 residues: CASSSGVETQYF. CDR3 DNA sequence: TGTGCCAGCAGTTCGGGGGTGGAGACCCAGTACTTC.